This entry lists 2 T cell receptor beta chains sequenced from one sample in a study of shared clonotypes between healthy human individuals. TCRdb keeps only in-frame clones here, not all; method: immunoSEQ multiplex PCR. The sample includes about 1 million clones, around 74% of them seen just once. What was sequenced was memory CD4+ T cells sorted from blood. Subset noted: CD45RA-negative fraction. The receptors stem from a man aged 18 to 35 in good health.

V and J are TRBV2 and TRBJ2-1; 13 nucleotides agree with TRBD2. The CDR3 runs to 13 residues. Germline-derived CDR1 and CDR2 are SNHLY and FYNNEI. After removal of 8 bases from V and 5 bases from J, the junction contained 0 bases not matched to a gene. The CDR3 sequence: CASGTSGNNEQFF. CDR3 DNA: TGTGCCAGCGGGACTAGCGGGAACAATGAGCAGTTCTTC.

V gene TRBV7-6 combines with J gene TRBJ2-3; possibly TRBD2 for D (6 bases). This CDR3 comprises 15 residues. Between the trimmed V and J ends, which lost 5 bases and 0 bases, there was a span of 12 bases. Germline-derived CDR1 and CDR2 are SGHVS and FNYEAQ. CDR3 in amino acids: CASSRAGSSTDTQYF. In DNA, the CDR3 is TGTGCCAGCAGCCGAGCGGGCTCTAGCACAGATACGCAGTATTTT.